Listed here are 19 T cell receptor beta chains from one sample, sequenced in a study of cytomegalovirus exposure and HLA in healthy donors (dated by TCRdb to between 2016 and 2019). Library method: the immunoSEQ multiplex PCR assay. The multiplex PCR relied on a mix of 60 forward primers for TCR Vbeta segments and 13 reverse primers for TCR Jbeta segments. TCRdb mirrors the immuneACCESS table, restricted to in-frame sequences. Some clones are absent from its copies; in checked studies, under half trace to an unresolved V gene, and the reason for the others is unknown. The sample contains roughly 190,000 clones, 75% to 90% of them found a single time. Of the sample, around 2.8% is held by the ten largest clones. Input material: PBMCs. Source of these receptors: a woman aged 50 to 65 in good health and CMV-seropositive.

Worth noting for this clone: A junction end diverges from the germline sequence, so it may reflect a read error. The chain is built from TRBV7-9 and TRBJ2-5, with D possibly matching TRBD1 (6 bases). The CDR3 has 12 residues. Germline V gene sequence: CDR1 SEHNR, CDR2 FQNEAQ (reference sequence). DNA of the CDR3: TGTTCCAGCAGTCACAGGGAAGAGACCCAGTACTTC. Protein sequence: CSSSHREETQYF. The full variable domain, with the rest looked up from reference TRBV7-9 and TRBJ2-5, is DTGVSQNPRHKITKRGQNVTFRCDPISEHNRLYWYRQTLGQGPEFLTYFQNEAQLEKSRLLSDRFSAERPKGSFSTLEIQRTEQGDSAMYLCSSSHREETQYFGPGTRLLVL.

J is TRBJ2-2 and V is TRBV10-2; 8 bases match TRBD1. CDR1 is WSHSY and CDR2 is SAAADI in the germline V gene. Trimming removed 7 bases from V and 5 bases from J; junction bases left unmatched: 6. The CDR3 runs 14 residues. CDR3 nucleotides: TGCGCCAGCAAGGATAGGACAGGGACCGGGGAGCTGTTTTTT. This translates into CASKDRTGTGELFF.

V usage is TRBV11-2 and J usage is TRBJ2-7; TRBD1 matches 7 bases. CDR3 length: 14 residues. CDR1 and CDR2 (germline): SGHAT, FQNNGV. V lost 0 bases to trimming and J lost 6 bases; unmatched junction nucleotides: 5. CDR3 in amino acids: CASSLDLQGLEQYF. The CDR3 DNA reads TGTGCCAGCAGCTTAGATTTACAGGGGCTCGAGCAGTACTTC.

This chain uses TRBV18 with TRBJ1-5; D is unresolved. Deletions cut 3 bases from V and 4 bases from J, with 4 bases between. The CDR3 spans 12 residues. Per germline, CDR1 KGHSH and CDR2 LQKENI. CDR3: CASSPENQPQHF. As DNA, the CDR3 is TGTGCCAGCTCACCTGAGAATCAGCCCCAGCATTTT.

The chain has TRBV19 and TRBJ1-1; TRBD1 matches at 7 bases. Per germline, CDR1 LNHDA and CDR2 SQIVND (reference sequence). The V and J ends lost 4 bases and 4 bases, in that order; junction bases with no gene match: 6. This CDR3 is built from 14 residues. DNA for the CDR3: TGTGCCAGTAGTACAGGGGGGTTGGCCACTGAAGCTTTCTTT. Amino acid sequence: CASSTGGLATEAFF.

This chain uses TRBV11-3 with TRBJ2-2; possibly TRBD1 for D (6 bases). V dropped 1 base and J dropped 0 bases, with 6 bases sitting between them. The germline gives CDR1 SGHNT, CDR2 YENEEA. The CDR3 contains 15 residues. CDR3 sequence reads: CASSLGQANTGELFF. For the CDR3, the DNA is TGTGCCAGCAGCTTAGGACAGGCGAACACCGGGGAGCTGTTTTTT.

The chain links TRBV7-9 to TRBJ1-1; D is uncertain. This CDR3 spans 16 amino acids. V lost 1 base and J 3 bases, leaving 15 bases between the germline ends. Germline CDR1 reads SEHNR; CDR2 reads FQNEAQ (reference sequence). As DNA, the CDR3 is TGTGCCAGCAGCTTAGTGTTGGCAGGAATGGACACTGAAGCTTTCTTT. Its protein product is CASSLVLAGMDTEAFF.

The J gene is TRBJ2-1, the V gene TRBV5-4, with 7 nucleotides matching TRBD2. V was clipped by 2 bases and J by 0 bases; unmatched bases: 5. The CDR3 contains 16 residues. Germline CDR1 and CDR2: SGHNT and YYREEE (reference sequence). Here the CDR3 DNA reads TGTGCCAGCAGCTTAGGCGGGGGAAGCTCCTACAATGAGCAGTTCTTC. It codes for CASSLGGGSSYNEQFF.

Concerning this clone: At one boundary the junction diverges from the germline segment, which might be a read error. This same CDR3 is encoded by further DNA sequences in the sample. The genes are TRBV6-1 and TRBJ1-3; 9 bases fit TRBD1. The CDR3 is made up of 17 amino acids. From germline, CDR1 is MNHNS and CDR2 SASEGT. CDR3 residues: CASSDRDRASPGNTIYF. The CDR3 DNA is TGCGCCAGCAGTGACCGGGACAGGGCGTCACCTGGAAACACCATATATTTT.

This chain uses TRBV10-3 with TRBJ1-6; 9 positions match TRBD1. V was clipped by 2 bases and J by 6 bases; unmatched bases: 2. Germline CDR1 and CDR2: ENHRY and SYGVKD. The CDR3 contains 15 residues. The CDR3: CAISETGQGNSPLHF. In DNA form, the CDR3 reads TGTGCCATCAGTGAGACGGGACAGGGTAATTCACCCCTCCACTTT.

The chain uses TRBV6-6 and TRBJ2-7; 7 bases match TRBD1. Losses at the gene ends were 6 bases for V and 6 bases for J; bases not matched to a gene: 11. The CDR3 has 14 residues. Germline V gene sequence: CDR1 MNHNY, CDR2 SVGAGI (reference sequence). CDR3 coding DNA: TGTGCCAGCAGACCCCCGGCAGGGGGTCGCGAGCAGTACTTC. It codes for CASRPPAGGREQYF.

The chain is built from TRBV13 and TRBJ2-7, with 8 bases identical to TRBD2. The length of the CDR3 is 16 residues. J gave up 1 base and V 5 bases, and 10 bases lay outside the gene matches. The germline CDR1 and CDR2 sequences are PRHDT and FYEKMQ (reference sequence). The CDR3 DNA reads TGTGCCAGCAGCCCGGGGGGGCAATCGGCGTCCTACGAGCAGTACTTC. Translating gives CASSPGGQSASYEQYF. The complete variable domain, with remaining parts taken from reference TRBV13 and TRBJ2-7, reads AAGVIQSPRHLIKEKRETATLKCYPIPRHDTVYWYQQGPGQDPQFLISFYEKMQSDKGSIPDRFSAQQFSDYHSELNMSSLELGDSALYFCASSPGGQSASYEQYFGPGTRLTVT.

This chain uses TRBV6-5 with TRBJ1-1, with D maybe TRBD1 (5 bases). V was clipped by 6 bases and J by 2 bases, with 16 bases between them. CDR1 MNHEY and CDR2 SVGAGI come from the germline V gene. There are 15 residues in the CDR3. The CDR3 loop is CASRAGTAANTEAFF. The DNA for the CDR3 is TGTGCCAGCAGAGCGGGGACGGCAGCCAACACTGAAGCTTTCTTT.

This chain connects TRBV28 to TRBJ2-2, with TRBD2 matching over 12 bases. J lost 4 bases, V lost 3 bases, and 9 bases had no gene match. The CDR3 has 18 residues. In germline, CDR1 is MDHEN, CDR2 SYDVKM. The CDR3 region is CASSFAASGGVFTGELFF. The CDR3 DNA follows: TGTGCCAGCAGTTTTGCTGCTAGCGGGGGGGTATTCACCGGGGAGCTGTTTTTT.

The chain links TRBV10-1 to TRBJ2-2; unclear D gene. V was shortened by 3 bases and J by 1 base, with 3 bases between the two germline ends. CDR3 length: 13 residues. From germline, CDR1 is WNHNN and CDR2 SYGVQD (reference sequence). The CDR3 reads CASSDLNTGELFF. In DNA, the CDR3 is TGCGCCAGCAGTGACTTGAACACCGGGGAGCTGTTTTTT.

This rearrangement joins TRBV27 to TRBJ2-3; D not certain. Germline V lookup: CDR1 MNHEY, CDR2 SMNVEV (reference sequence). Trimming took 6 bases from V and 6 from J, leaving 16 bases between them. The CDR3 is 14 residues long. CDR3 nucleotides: TGTGCCAGCAGCTCCCATGTCCGCCGGGATACGCAGTATTTT. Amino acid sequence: CASSSHVRRDTQYF.

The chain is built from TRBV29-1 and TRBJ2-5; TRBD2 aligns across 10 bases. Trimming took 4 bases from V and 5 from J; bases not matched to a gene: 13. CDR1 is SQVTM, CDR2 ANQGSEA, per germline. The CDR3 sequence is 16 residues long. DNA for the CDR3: TGCAGCGTTGTTTTTCTTGCTAGCGGGGGCGGTGAGACCCAGTACTTC. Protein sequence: CSVVFLASGGGETQYF.

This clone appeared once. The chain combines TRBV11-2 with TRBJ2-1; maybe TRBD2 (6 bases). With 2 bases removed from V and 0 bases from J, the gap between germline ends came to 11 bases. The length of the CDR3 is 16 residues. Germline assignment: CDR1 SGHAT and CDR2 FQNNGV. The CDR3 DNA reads TGTGCCAGCAGCTTAAGTGGGGGGAGCTCCTACAATGAGCAGTTCTTC. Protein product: CASSLSGGSSYNEQFF.

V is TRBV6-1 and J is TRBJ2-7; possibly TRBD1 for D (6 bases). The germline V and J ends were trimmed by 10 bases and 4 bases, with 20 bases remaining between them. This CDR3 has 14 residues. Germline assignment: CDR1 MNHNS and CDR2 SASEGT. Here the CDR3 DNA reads TGTGCCACCAACAGGGTCACCCAGCAGTACGAGCAGTACTTC. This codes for CATNRVTQQYEQYF.